A selection of T cell receptor beta chains follows, all from one sample in a study of shared clonotypes between healthy human individuals. Sequencing was performed with immunoSEQ multiplex PCR; in TCRdb, only in-frame clones are kept and a portion is missing. The data show about 2.1 million clones, just over 90% seen once. Sequenced material: naive CD8+ T cells from PBMCs. Receptors originate from a young man in good health. Some clones in this sample may be carry-over from other donors' samples. Both conserved end residues are part of each CDR3. Fields, in order: D gene, clone size, J gene, V gene, CDR3 DNA, CDR3 protein. The D gene is left open where the match is weak. Part of the rows lack a size; the others show once, few, many or a class for expanded clones.

d_call: TRBD2; clone_size: -; j_call: TRBJ2-3; v_call: TRBV29-1; cdr3_nt: TGCAGCGCCCACGGAGGCGGGAGGCAGAGCACAGATACGCAGTATTTT; cdr3_aa: CSAHGGGRQSTDTQYF
d_call: -; clone_size: -; j_call: TRBJ1-5; v_call: TRBV6-5; cdr3_nt: TGTGCCAGCAGTTCAAGGGGGGTCTCCAATCAGCCCCAGCATTTT; cdr3_aa: CASSSRGVSNQPQHF
d_call: -; clone_size: once; j_call: TRBJ2-3; v_call: TRBV9; cdr3_nt: TGTGCCAGCAGCGCACGAACTAGCTCTAGCACAGATACGCAGTATTTT; cdr3_aa: CASSARTSSSTDTQYF
d_call: -; clone_size: -; j_call: TRBJ2-5; v_call: TRBV28; cdr3_nt: TGTGCCAGCCAGAGTGTAGCAGACGAGACCCAGTACTTC; cdr3_aa: CASQSVADETQYF
d_call: -; clone_size: -; j_call: TRBJ2-3; v_call: TRBV14; cdr3_nt: TGTGCCAGCAGCCAAGATTTCGATACGCAGTATTTT; cdr3_aa: CASSQDFDTQYF
d_call: TRBD2; clone_size: once; j_call: TRBJ2-2; v_call: TRBV29-1; cdr3_nt: TGCAGCGTGCGACTAGCGGGAGGGCCGAACACCGGGGAGCTGTTTTTT; cdr3_aa: CSVRLAGGPNTGELFF
d_call: -; clone_size: -; j_call: TRBJ2-7; v_call: TRBV27; cdr3_nt: TGTGCCAGCAGTTTTTTACGGTTCCAAGGACCCGACGAGCAGTACTTC; cdr3_aa: CASSFLRFQGPDEQYF
d_call: -; clone_size: -; j_call: TRBJ2-7; v_call: TRBV2; cdr3_nt: TGTGCCAGCACCGGGACCGCCTACGAGCAGTACTTC; cdr3_aa: CASTGTAYEQYF
d_call: TRBD2; clone_size: -; j_call: TRBJ2-7; v_call: TRBV4-3; cdr3_nt: TGCGCCAGCAGCCTAGTATCCGGGACTAGCGGGAGCTCCTACGAGCAGTACTTC; cdr3_aa: CASSLVSGTSGSSYEQYF
d_call: -; clone_size: -; j_call: TRBJ2-7; v_call: TRBV2; cdr3_nt: TGTGCCAGCAGTGAAGCGGGAAGAACGGGAGTACTTAAGCAGTACTTC; cdr3_aa: CASSEAGRTGVLKQYF
d_call: -; clone_size: -; j_call: TRBJ2-7; v_call: TRBV5-8; cdr3_nt: TGTGCCAGCAGCTTGGTGGCGTCCTACGAGCAGTACTTC; cdr3_aa: CASSLVASYEQYF
d_call: TRBD1; clone_size: -; j_call: TRBJ1-5; v_call: TRBV4-1; cdr3_nt: TGCGCCAGCAGCCAAGATACTGGAGGGGGCCCTCAGCCCCAGCATTTT; cdr3_aa: CASSQDTGGGPQPQHF
d_call: -; clone_size: -; j_call: TRBJ1-1; v_call: TRBV10-3; cdr3_nt: TGTGCCATCAGTGAGTCGATTACCACGAACACTGAAGCTTTCTTT; cdr3_aa: CAISESITTNTEAFF
d_call: -; clone_size: -; j_call: TRBJ1-5; v_call: TRBV28; cdr3_nt: TGTGCCAGCAGTTTAACCGACAATAGCAATCAGCCCCAGCATTTT; cdr3_aa: CASSLTDNSNQPQHF
d_call: -; clone_size: -; j_call: TRBJ2-1; v_call: TRBV11-2; cdr3_nt: TGTGCCAGCAGCTCCTCCGAGACTAAAATAGTCGGCTACTACAATGAGCAGTTCTTC; cdr3_aa: CASSSSETKIVGYYNEQFF
d_call: -; clone_size: -; j_call: TRBJ1-4; v_call: TRBV6-5; cdr3_nt: TGTGCCAGCAGCCCGAGGCAGGTTAATGAAAAACTGTTTTTT; cdr3_aa: CASSPRQVNEKLFF
d_call: -; clone_size: -; j_call: TRBJ2-7; v_call: TRBV4-1; cdr3_nt: TGCGCCAGCAGCCCCCTCTTCGTCGACGAGCAGTACTTC; cdr3_aa: CASSPLFVDEQYF
d_call: -; clone_size: -; j_call: TRBJ2-7; v_call: TRBV10-3; cdr3_nt: TGTGCCATCAGTGAGTCGAGCCTCCTAGCGACCTACGAGCAGTACTTC; cdr3_aa: CAISESSLLATYEQYF